This entry features one T cell receptor (beta chain) sequence. Generated by immunoSEQ multiplex PCR, the TCRdb table keeps only in-frame clones and is missing some. The sample has roughly 140,000 clones, 70% to 90% seen once. The data stem from a study of blood T cell repertoires in COVID-19. On the study more broadly: T cells, B-cell-depleted T cells, or PBMCs provided the cDNA or gDNA that served as material.

The CDR3 length is 14 residues. Trimming took off 4 bases at V and 8 bases at J, with 18 bases between the two ends. CDR1 and CDR2 from the germline V gene are SGDLS and YYNGEE. The receptor comes from an older man with acute or convalescent COVID-19. The chain employs TRBV9 and TRBJ2-5; possibly TRBD1 for D (6 bases). Specimen: peripheral blood. CDR3 coding DNA: TGTGCCAGCAGCACGCTGGACAGCAGGAATACCCAGTACTTC. Protein: CASSTLDSRNTQYF. The variable domain in full, completed from reference TRBV9 and TRBJ2-5, reads DSGVTQTPKHLITATGQRVTLRCSPRSGDLSVYWYQQSLDQGLQFLIQYYNGEERAKGNILERFSAQQFPDLHSELNLSSLELGDSALYFCASSTLDSRNTQYFGPGTRLLVL.